Described below is a single TCR beta chain sequence and its context. Its antigen is as yet unknown. This record comes from a study of cytomegalovirus exposure and HLA in healthy donors. Notes on the study in general: What was likely a sequencing artifact was a cluster of highly shared sequence variants. When a later analysis compared HLA-associated TCR beta chains with equally common others, the HLA-associated chains turned out to be more clonally expanded and to have lower generation probabilities. A list of roughly 160 TCR beta chains associated with cytomegalovirus was given. A later examination showed that TCR association rates differed by HLA locus, with DRB1 most and HLA-C fewest.

The PCR contained 60 Vbeta and 13 Jbeta primers. TCRdb's copy holds only in-frame clones and misses some; the assay was immunoSEQ multiplex PCR. There are some 96,000 clones in the sample; around 77% occur only once, and approximately 7.7% lies in the top ten. Sequenced material: PBMCs. The origin of this receptor is a female donor in good health and CMV-seronegative.

CDR3 sequence reads: CASSSRQGYQPQHF. The CDR3 DNA sequence: TGTGCCAGCAGTTCGCGACAGGGGTATCAGCCCCAGCATTTT. This chain uses TRBV28 with TRBJ1-5; 8 bases align to TRBD1. Unmatched junction bases numbered 4, after V lost 4 bases and J lost 5 bases. Germline V CDR1 and CDR2: MDHEN, SYDVKM. CDR3 length: 14 amino acids.